The T cell receptor beta chain under discussion was sequenced for a study of blood T cell repertoires in COVID-19. In the authors' methods: For nucleated cells, counts were estimated from reference gene primer amplification. TCRdb's copy holds only in-frame clones and misses some; the assay was immunoSEQ multiplex PCR. Clonal size and the V and J genes are those of that table, whereas D and trimming came from the DNA. The repertoire holds around 190,000 clones, over 80% seen once, with approximately 7.8% in the top ten. Trimming took 0 bases from V and 5 from J, leaving 8 bases between them. Germline-derived CDR1 and CDR2 are SGHRS and YFSETQ. The CDR3 contains 13 residues.

The sample comprised peripheral blood. The chain recombines TRBV5-1 with TRBJ1-2, with D perhaps TRBD1 (6 bases). The TCR originated in a woman aged 55 to 70 with COVID-19, enrolled during active disease. CDR3 region: CASSLVTGYGYTF. The CDR3 bases are TGCGCCAGCAGCTTGGTGACAGGTTATGGCTACACCTTC.